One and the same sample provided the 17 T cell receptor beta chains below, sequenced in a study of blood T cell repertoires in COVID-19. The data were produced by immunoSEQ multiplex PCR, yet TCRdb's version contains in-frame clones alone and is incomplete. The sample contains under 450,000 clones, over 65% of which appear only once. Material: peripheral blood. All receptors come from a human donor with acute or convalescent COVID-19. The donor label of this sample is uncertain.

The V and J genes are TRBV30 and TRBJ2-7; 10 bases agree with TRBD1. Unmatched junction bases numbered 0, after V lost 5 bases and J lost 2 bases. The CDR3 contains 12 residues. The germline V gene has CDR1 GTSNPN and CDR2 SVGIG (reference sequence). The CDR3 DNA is TGTGCCTGGGGGACAGGGGCCTACGAGCAGTACTTC. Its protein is CAWGTGAYEQYF.

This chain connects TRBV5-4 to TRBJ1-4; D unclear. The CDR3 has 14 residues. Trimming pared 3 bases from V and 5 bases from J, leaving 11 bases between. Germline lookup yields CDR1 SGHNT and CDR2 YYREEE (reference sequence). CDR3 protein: CASSSGQVNEKLFF. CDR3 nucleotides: TGTGCCAGCAGCTCTGGGCAGGTGAATGAAAAACTGTTTTTT. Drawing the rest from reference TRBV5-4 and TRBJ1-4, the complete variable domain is ETGVTQSPTHLIKTRGQQVTLRCSSQSGHNTVSWYQQALGQGPQFIFQYYREEENGRGNFPPRFSGLQFPNYSSELNVNALELDDSALYLCASSSGQVNEKLFFGSGTQLSVL.

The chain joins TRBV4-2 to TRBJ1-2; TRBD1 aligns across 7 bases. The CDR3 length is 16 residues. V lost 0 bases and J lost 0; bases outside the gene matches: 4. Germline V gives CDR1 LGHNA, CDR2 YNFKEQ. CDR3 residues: CASSQDRDRANYGYTF. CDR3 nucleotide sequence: TGTGCCAGCAGCCAAGATCGGGACAGAGCTAACTATGGCTACACCTTC.

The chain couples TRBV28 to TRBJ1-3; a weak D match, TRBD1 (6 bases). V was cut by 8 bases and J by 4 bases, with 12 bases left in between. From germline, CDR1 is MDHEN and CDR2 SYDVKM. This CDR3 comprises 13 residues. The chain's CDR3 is CASDRGGGNTIYF. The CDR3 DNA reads TGTGCCAGCGATAGGGGGGGAGGAAACACCATATATTTT.

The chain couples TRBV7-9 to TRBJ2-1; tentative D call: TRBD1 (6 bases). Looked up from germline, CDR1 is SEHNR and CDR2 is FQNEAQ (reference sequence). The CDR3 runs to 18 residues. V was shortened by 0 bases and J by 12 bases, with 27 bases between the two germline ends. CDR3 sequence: CASSLAGLGAPTNEGQFF. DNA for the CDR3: TGTGCCAGCAGCTTAGCAGGCTTGGGGGCACCCACTAATGAGGGGCAGTTCTTC.

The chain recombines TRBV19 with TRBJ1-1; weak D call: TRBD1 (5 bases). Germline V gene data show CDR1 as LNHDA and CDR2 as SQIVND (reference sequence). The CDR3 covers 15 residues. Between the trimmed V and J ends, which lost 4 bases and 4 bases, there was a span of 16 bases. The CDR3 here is CASSTPGKRGTEAFF. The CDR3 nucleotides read TGTGCCAGTAGTACCCCAGGGAAAAGGGGCACTGAAGCTTTCTTT.

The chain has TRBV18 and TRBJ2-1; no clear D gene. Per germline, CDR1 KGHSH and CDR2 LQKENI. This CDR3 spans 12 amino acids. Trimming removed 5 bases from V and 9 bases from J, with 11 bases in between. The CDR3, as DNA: TGTGCCAGCTCAGACTCCTTATCTGAGCAGTTCTTC. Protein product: CASSDSLSEQFF.

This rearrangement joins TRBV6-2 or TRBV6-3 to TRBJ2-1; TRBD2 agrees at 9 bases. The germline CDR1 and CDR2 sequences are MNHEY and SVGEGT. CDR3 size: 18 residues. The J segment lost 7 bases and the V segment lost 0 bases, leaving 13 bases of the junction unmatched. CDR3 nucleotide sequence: TGTGCCAGCAGTTACTCGTCTAAACTAGCGGGTGTGGGGAATGAGCAGTTCTTC. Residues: CASSYSSKLAGVGNEQFF.

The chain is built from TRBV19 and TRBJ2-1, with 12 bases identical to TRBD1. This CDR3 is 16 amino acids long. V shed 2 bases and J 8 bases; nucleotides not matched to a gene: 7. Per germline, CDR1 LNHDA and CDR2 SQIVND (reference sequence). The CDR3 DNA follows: TGTGCCAGTAGTATATGGGGACAGGGGGCCATCGATGAGCAGTTCTTC. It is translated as CASSIWGQGAIDEQFF.

CDR3 in DNA: TGTGCCAGCAGTGGAACAGGGGCCGCAAATTCACCCCTCCACTTT. Amino acid sequence: CASSGTGAANSPLHF. The J gene is TRBJ1-6, the V gene TRBV28, with 7 bases fitting TRBD1. V dropped 5 bases and J dropped 7; count of bases not matched to a gene: 8. Germline CDR1 is MDHEN and CDR2 is SYDVKM. The CDR3 contains 15 residues. The full variable domain, rest sourced from reference TRBV28 and TRBJ1-6, is DVKVTQSSRYLVKRTGEKVFLECVQDMDHENMFWYRQDPGLGLRLIYFSYDVKMKEKGDIPEGYSVSREKKERFSLILESASTNQTSMYLCASSGTGAANSPLHFGNGTRLTVT.

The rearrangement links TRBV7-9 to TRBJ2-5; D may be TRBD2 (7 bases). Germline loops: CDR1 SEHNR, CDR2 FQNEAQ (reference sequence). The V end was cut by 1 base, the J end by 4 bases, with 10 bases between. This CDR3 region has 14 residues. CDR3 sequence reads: CASSLVGGLETQYF. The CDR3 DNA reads TGTGCCAGCAGCTTAGTGGGGGGGCTAGAGACCCAGTACTTC.

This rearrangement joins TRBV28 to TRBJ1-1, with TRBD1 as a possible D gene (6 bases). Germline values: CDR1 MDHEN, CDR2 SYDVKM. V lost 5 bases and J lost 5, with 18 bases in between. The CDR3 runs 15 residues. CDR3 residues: CASSPFLDSGTEAFF. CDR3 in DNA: TGTGCCAGCAGTCCCTTCCTGGACAGTGGGACTGAAGCTTTCTTT. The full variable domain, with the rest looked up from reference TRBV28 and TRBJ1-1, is DVKVTQSSRYLVKRTGEKVFLECVQDMDHENMFWYRQDPGLGLRLIYFSYDVKMKEKGDIPEGYSVSREKKERFSLILESASTNQTSMYLCASSPFLDSGTEAFFGQGTRLTVV.

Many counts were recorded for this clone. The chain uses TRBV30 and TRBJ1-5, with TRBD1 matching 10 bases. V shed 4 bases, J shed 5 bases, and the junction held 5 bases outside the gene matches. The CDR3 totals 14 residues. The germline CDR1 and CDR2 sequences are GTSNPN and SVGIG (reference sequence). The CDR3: CAWTGTGAHQPQHF. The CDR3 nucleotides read TGTGCCTGGACCGGGACAGGGGCTCATCAGCCCCAGCATTTT.

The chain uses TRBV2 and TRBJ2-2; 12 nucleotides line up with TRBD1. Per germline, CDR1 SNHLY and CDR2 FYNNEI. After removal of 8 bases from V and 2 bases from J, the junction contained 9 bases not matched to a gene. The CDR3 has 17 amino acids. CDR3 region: CASRTLGTGGNTGELFF. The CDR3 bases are TGTGCCAGCCGCACCCTGGGGACAGGGGGCAACACCGGGGAGCTGTTTTTT.

The CDR3 DNA sequence: TGTGCCAGCAGTTACCCCAGCGGGGGAAGACAAGAGACCCAGTACTTC. Translation: CASSYPSGGRQETQYF. The genes are TRBV6-2 or TRBV6-3 and TRBJ2-5; 8 nucleotides agree with TRBD2. In germline, CDR1 is MNHEY, CDR2 SVGEGT. V trimming: 2 bases; J trimming: 2 bases; junction bases outside the gene matches: 7. The CDR3 is 16 residues long.

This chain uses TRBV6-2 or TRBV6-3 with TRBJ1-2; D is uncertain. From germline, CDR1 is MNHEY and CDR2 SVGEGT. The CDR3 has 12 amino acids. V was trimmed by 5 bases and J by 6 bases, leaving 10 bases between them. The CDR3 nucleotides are TGTGCCAGCAGTCAACAGATTGATGGCTACACCTTC. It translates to CASSQQIDGYTF.

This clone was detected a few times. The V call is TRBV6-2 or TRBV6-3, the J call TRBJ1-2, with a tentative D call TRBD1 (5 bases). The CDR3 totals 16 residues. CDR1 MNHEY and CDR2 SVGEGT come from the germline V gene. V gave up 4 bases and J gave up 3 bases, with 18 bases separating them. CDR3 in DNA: TGTGCCAGCAGTTTCAACAGACCCGGGGGGTACTATGGCTACACCTTC. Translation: CASSFNRPGGYYGYTF.